The 17 T cell receptor beta chains in this list originate from one sample, sequenced in a study of blood T cell repertoires in COVID-19 (dated by TCRdb to the early 2020s). The library was made by the immunoSEQ multiplex PCR assay. The immuneACCESS repertoire file appears here via TCRdb, limited to in-frame rearrangements. These files lack a portion of the clones; in checked studies, under half of the deficit traces to unresolved V genes, and the cause of the others is not known. Present in this sample are about 490,000 clones, 70% to 90% of which were seen just once. Roughly 3.2% of the sample goes to the ten largest clones. Sample: peripheral blood. Receptors originate from a human donor in a cohort sampled during active COVID-19.

The rearrangement joins TRBV6-2 or TRBV6-3 to TRBJ1-6, with TRBD1 identical over 7 bases. This CDR3 spans 16 amino acids. Germline CDR1 and CDR2: MNHEY and SVGEGT. Unmatched junction bases numbered 12, after V lost 5 bases and J lost 8 bases. CDR3 DNA: TGTGCCAGCAGTCCATCCAAGGGGGCTTCTGATTCACCCCTCCACTTT. Translating gives CASSPSKGASDSPLHF.

The chain joins TRBV27 to TRBJ1-2; D unclear. Germline-derived CDR1 and CDR2 are MNHEY and SMNVEV (reference sequence). The CDR3 contains 13 residues. V was trimmed by 6 bases and J by 7 bases, leaving 15 bases between them. The CDR3 bases are TGTGCCAGCAGCCCCCGAGACTTACTTGGCTACACCTTC. Amino acids: CASSPRDLLGYTF.

Remarks on this clone: The same CDR3 arises from other DNA sequences in this sample as well. This chain's CDR3 is CASSSPGQGSEAFF. In DNA, the CDR3 is TGCGCCAGCAGCTCACCGGGACAGGGGAGTGAAGCTTTCTTT. The chain carries TRBV5-1 and TRBJ1-1, with TRBD1 matching over 10 bases. The germline CDR1 and CDR2 sequences are SGHRS and YFSETQ. There are 14 residues in the CDR3. Germline trimming cut 3 bases from V and 7 bases from J; bases unmatched to any gene: 6.

The chain joins TRBV9 to TRBJ1-5, with D maybe TRBD1 (5 bases). The germline gives CDR1 SGDLS, CDR2 YYNGEE. The germline V and J ends were trimmed by 0 bases and 8 bases, with 12 bases remaining between them. The CDR3 consists of 14 residues. CDR3: CASSVEPGRKPQHF. In nucleotides, the CDR3 is TGTGCCAGCAGCGTAGAACCAGGGAGGAAGCCCCAGCATTTT.

This rearrangement joins TRBV7-9 to TRBJ2-7, with D tentatively TRBD1 (7 bases). The germline gives CDR1 SEHNR, CDR2 FQNEAQ (reference sequence). The CDR3 sequence is 16 residues long. V was pared by 5 bases and J by 1 base, with 18 bases between. Here the CDR3 reads CASSGSGGSGSYEQYF. In nucleotides, the CDR3 is TGTGCCAGCAGCGGCTCAGGGGGGTCGGGGTCCTACGAGCAGTACTTC.

The chain couples TRBV5-4 to TRBJ2-1, with 12 positions matching TRBD2. Trimming at V came to 4 bases and at J to 2 bases, leaving 1 base not matched to a gene. The CDR3 has 15 residues. Germline V CDR1 and CDR2: SGHNT, YYREEE (reference sequence). The CDR3 reads CASSRTSGTYNEQFF. The DNA for the CDR3 is TGTGCCAGCAGCCGGACTAGCGGGACCTACAATGAGCAGTTCTTC.

The genes are TRBV19 and TRBJ2-3; D call uncertain. The germline V and J ends were trimmed by 3 bases and 2 bases, with 9 bases remaining between them. Germline loops: CDR1 LNHDA, CDR2 SQIVND (reference sequence). The CDR3 runs to 14 residues. The CDR3 spells CASSIGQNTDTQYF. DNA of the CDR3: TGTGCCAGTAGTATTGGGCAGAACACAGATACGCAGTATTTT.

This chain uses TRBV4-3 with TRBJ1-1; D remains ambiguous. This CDR3 region has 13 residues. The germline V gene has CDR1 LGHNA and CDR2 YSLEER. V dropped 1 base and J dropped 1 base, with 4 bases sitting between them. DNA of the CDR3: TGCGCCAGCAGCCAAGGGCCGAACACTGAAGCTTTCTTT. It yields the protein CASSQGPNTEAFF.

The chain has TRBV7-3 and TRBJ1-1, with 8 bases matching TRBD1. The CDR3 extends over 14 amino acids. Germline lookup yields CDR1 SGHTA and CDR2 FQGTGA. V lost 5 bases and J lost 1; bases outside the gene matches: 3. CDR3 protein: CASSAGGANTEAFF. CDR3 DNA: TGTGCCAGCAGCGCAGGGGGCGCGAACACTGAAGCTTTCTTT.

The genes are TRBV11-2 and TRBJ1-3; the match to TRBD1 covers 10 bases. The CDR3 consists of 16 residues. The J segment lost 0 bases and the V segment lost 7 bases, leaving 6 bases of the junction unmatched. Germline-derived CDR1 and CDR2 are SGHAT and FQNNGV. The CDR3 loop is CASTMGQGSSGNTIYF. DNA for the CDR3: TGTGCCAGCACCATGGGACAGGGGAGCTCTGGAAACACCATATATTTT. Complete variable domain (other parts from reference TRBV11-2 and TRBJ1-3): EAGVAQSPRYKIIEKRQSVAFWCNPISGHATLYWYQQILGQGPKLLIQFQNNGVVDDSQLPKDRFSAERLKGVDSTLKIQPAKLEDSAVYLCASTMGQGSSGNTIYFGEGSWLTVV.

The V gene is TRBV24-1, the J gene TRBJ2-5; D is uncertain. CDR3 length equals 13 residues. CDR1 and CDR2 (germline): KGHDR, SFDVKD. V was clipped by 3 bases and J by 5 bases, with 9 bases between them. This chain's CDR3 is CATSDPGKETQYF. In nucleotides, the CDR3 is TGTGCCACCAGTGATCCGGGTAAGGAGACCCAGTACTTC.

This chain joins TRBV19 and TRBJ1-1; D perhaps matches TRBD1 (5 bases). CDR1 is LNHDA and CDR2 is SQIVND in the germline V gene (reference sequence). The V gene lost 10 bases and the J gene lost 3 bases, with 15 bases spanning the gap. This CDR3 has 13 amino acids. The CDR3 sequence is CATNQGWDTEAFF. Here the CDR3 DNA reads TGTGCCACTAATCAGGGTTGGGACACTGAAGCTTTCTTT.

This clone has only a few counts. This rearrangement joins TRBV3-1 (or the pseudogene TRBV3-2) to TRBJ1-1, with no clear D. Trimming cost V 2 bases and J 11 bases, with 15 bases left between them. This CDR3 is built from 13 residues. CDR1 is LGHDT and CDR2 is YNNKEL in the germline V gene (reference sequence). This CDR3 is CASSQTSGRAAFF. In DNA, the CDR3 is TGTGCCAGCAGCCAAACGAGCGGGAGGGCTGCTTTCTTT.

This sequence joins TRBV27 and TRBJ1-2, with 8 positions matching TRBD1. Germline trimming cut 4 bases from V and 8 bases from J; bases unmatched to any gene: 6. The CDR3 is 13 residues long. Germline CDR1 and CDR2: MNHEY and SMNVEV (reference sequence). CDR3 region: CASSSGTGGGYTF. The CDR3 coding sequence is TGTGCCAGCAGTTCCGGGACAGGAGGAGGCTACACCTTC.

V and J are TRBV27 and TRBJ1-5; D is unresolved. There are 14 residues in the CDR3. Germline loops: CDR1 MNHEY, CDR2 SMNVEV (reference sequence). Trimming left V 4 bases short and J 3 bases short, with 10 bases between. The CDR3 nucleotides are TGTGCCAGCAGTTCGAGACAAGACAATCAGCCCCAGCATTTT. It is translated as CASSSRQDNQPQHF.

This clone was detected a few times. This rearrangement joins TRBV7-2 to TRBJ1-4; 7 bases agree with TRBD1. Per the germline V gene, CDR1 is SGHTA and CDR2 is FQGNSA. CDR3 length: 18 amino acids. The J segment lost 0 bases and the V segment lost 2 bases, leaving 9 bases of the junction unmatched. The CDR3 DNA follows: TGTGCCAGCAGCTTAAGAAACAGGGGACCCACAACTAATGAAAAACTGTTTTTT. Translated, it gives CASSLRNRGPTTNEKLFF.

This clone showed up just a few times. The chain combines TRBV12-3 or TRBV12-4 with TRBJ1-5, with a possible D match to TRBD1 (6 bases). CDR3 size: 13 residues. V dropped 4 bases and J dropped 5 bases, with 9 bases sitting between them. The chain's CDR3 is CASSWTADQPQHF. The CDR3 DNA sequence: TGTGCCAGCAGTTGGACAGCGGATCAGCCCCAGCATTTT.